These 27 T cell receptor beta chains came from one sample sequenced in a study of blood T cell repertoires in COVID-19. Here immunoSEQ multiplex PCR was the method, and the copy in TCRdb shows in-frame clones only, minus some. The sample lists about 240,000 clones, 85% to 90% occurring once. The sequenced sample was PBMCs or T cells enriched from blood (not recorded which). Receptors were obtained from a woman aged 25-40 years who had recovered from COVID-19.

The chain employs TRBV28 and TRBJ2-3; D is possibly TRBD1 (6 bases). The germline gives CDR1 MDHEN, CDR2 SYDVKM. V was pared by 3 bases and J by 4 bases, with 14 bases between. The CDR3 is made up of 15 amino acids. This CDR3 is CASSFQGGLADTQYF. The CDR3 DNA reads as TGTGCCAGCAGTTTCCAAGGGGGTCTGGCAGATACGCAGTATTTT.

The gene calls are TRBV7-9 and TRBJ1-2; D might be TRBD1 (5 bases). The CDR3 extends over 14 amino acids. The germline V and J ends were trimmed by 3 bases and 6 bases, with 14 bases remaining between them. Germline CDR1 reads SEHNR; CDR2 reads FQNEAQ (reference sequence). CDR3 protein: CASSFSPGNNGYTF. CDR3 bases: TGTGCCAGCAGCTTCAGTCCAGGGAACAATGGCTACACCTTC.

The gene calls are TRBV25-1 and TRBJ1-4, with D possibly matching TRBD1 (6 bases). CDR1 is MGHDK, CDR2 SYGVNS, per germline. The CDR3 contains 12 residues. V lost 6 bases and J 8 bases, leaving 10 bases between the germline ends. CDR3 DNA sequence: TGTGCCAGCAGGCAAACAGGGGAAAAACTGTTTTTT. Translation: CASRQTGEKLFF.

The CDR3 sequence is CASSVKRRLAGPYEQYF. The CDR3 DNA reads as TGTGCCAGCAGCGTAAAAAGGAGACTAGCGGGGCCCTACGAGCAGTACTTC. The genes are TRBV5-6 and TRBJ2-7; TRBD2 matches 11 bases. J lost 2 bases, V lost 4 bases, and 11 bases had no gene match. Germline lookup yields CDR1 SGHDT and CDR2 YYEEEE. The CDR3 has 17 residues.

The chain uses TRBV4-2 and TRBJ2-1; 12 bases fit TRBD2. The CDR3 sequence is 20 residues long. Germline CDR1 and CDR2: LGHNA and YNFKEQ. Trimming removed 3 bases from V and 0 bases from J; junction bases left unmatched: 12. The CDR3 reads CASSHSLAGGRTSSYNEQFF. The CDR3, as DNA: TGTGCCAGCAGCCATTCACTAGCGGGAGGCCGAACGAGCTCCTACAATGAGCAGTTCTTC.

The chain carries TRBV28 and TRBJ2-4, with D perhaps matching TRBD2 (6 bases). This CDR3 region has 14 residues. V dropped 4 bases and J dropped 7 bases, with 14 bases sitting between them. Germline V gives CDR1 MDHEN, CDR2 SYDVKM. CDR3 amino acids: CASSSPAGKNIQYF. CDR3 DNA sequence: TGTGCCAGCAGTTCCCCGGCGGGGAAGAACATTCAGTACTTC. The variable domain in full, completed from reference TRBV28 and TRBJ2-4, reads DVKVTQSSRYLVKRTGEKVFLECVQDMDHENMFWYRQDPGLGLRLIYFSYDVKMKEKGDIPEGYSVSREKKERFSLILESASTNQTSMYLCASSSPAGKNIQYFGAGTRLSVL.

This rearrangement joins TRBV2 to TRBJ2-3; 7 bases line up with TRBD1. Trimming took 11 bases from V and 8 from J; bases not matched to a gene: 19. This CDR3 region has 15 residues. The germline CDR1 and CDR2 sequences are SNHLY and FYNNEI. CDR3 bases: TGTGCCGGCTACCAGGGGGAGACTACAGTAGGTACGCAGTATTTT. Its translation: CAGYQGETTVGTQYF.

The V call is TRBV15, the J call TRBJ2-2, with 9 positions matching TRBD2. Germline V gene sequence: CDR1 LNHNV, CDR2 YYDKDF (reference sequence). The J segment lost 1 base and the V segment lost 4 bases, leaving 13 bases of the junction unmatched. CDR3 length equals 19 residues. CDR3: CATSIYYLRREGNTGELFF. CDR3 in DNA: TGTGCCACCAGCATATACTATCTGAGGCGGGAGGGGAACACCGGGGAGCTGTTTTTT.

Regarding this clone: Other DNA sequences in this specimen translate into the identical CDR3. J is TRBJ1-2 and V is TRBV30; D gene ambiguous. Germline CDR1 and CDR2: GTSNPN and SVGIG (reference sequence). The CDR3 consists of 11 residues. The V and J ends lost 2 bases and 5 bases respectively, with 6 bases between them. The CDR3 coding sequence is TGTGCCTGGAGTAGAGGGTATGGCTACACCTTC. Its protein product is CAWSRGYGYTF.

Here the CDR3 reads CASSLAGQAAVLEGGTQYF. DNA of the CDR3: TGTGCCAGCAGCTTAGCCGGCCAAGCGGCGGTTCTCGAAGGGGGGACCCAGTACTTC. The chain has TRBV7-8 and TRBJ2-5; perhaps TRBD1 as D (6 bases). V was pared by 0 bases and J by 7 bases, with 27 bases between. The CDR3 length is 19 residues. The germline gives CDR1 SGHVS, CDR2 FQNEAQ. Using reference TRBV7-8 and TRBJ2-5 for the parts outside the CDR3, the full variable domain is GAGVSQSPRYKVAKRGQDVALRCDPISGHVSLFWYQQALGQGPEFLTYFQNEAQLDKSGLPSDRFFAERPEGSVSTLKIQRTQQEDSAVYLCASSLAGQAAVLEGGTQYFGPGTRLLVL.

Notes on this clone: The junction does not match germline at one end; this may be a read error. The gene calls are TRBV7-7 and TRBJ2-6; D is unresolved. Germline assignment: CDR1 SSHAT and CDR2 FNYEAQ (reference sequence). There are 13 residues in the CDR3. CDR3 sequence reads: CASSSTGANVLTF. In nucleotides, the CDR3 is TGTGCTAGCAGCTCCACTGGGGCCAACGTCCTGACTTTC.

The chain has TRBV4-3 and TRBJ2-7, with D uncertain. Trimming stripped 1 base from V and 0 bases from J, with 10 bases between. The length of the CDR3 is 15 residues. Germline-derived CDR1 and CDR2 are LGHNA and YSLEER. The CDR3: CASSQGPASSYEQYF. The CDR3 DNA follows: TGCGCCAGCAGCCAAGGACCAGCGAGCTCCTACGAGCAGTACTTC.

The rearrangement joins TRBV30 to TRBJ1-1, with D hard to call. Germline assignment: CDR1 GTSNPN and CDR2 SVGIG (reference sequence). The CDR3 is 11 amino acids. The germline V and J ends were trimmed by 6 bases and 6 bases, with 11 bases remaining between them. CDR3 nucleotide sequence: TGTGCCTGCGGCGGGTGGCCTGAAGCTTTCTTT. Amino acids: CACGGWPEAFF.

The chain combines TRBV7-9 with TRBJ1-1; 9 nucleotides agree with TRBD1. V was pared by 5 bases and J by 5 bases, with 6 bases of the junction left unmatched. Germline V CDR1 and CDR2: SEHNR, FQNEAQ (reference sequence). This CDR3 region has 14 residues. CDR3 coding DNA: TGTGCCAGCAGCCAAACAGGGGGCGAAACTGAAGCTTTCTTT. Translating it yields CASSQTGGETEAFF.

The chain couples TRBV6-4 to TRBJ1-1; no clear D gene. Trimming cost V 4 bases and J 6 bases, with 9 bases left between them. The CDR3 covers 12 residues. Germline V CDR1 and CDR2: MRHNA, SNTAGT. The CDR3 is CASSAGGAEAFF. The CDR3 DNA is TGTGCCAGCAGTGCAGGAGGCGCTGAAGCTTTCTTT.

This clone was observed a single time. The CDR3 reads CASSRDQTLNTEAFF. The CDR3 DNA follows: TGTGCCAGCTCACGAGATCAAACTCTGAACACTGAAGCTTTCTTT. This chain uses TRBV18 with TRBJ1-1, with D hard to call. Germline V gives CDR1 KGHSH, CDR2 LQKENI. The V end lost 4 bases, the J end lost 0 bases, and 12 bases lay between the germline ends. The CDR3 contains 15 residues.

This clone showed up just a few times. The CDR3 reads CASSLVGAGELFF. The CDR3 DNA follows: TGTGCCAGCAGCTTAGTAGGGGCCGGGGAGCTGTTTTTT. The chain recombines TRBV7-9 with TRBJ2-2; maybe TRBD1 (5 bases). The CDR3 covers 13 residues. Per the germline V gene, CDR1 is SEHNR and CDR2 is FQNEAQ (reference sequence). V lost 1 base to trimming and J lost 6 bases, with 6 bases between them.

This sequence joins TRBV28 and TRBJ1-6; weak D call: TRBD1 (5 bases). The V gene's germline CDR1 is MDHEN and CDR2 SYDVKM. Between the trimmed V and J ends, which lost 7 bases and 7 bases, there was a span of 17 bases. The CDR3 runs 15 residues. CDR3 region: CASTGGVGENSPLHF. CDR3 sequence (DNA): TGTGCCAGCACCGGGGGGGTTGGGGAAAATTCACCCCTCCACTTT. Full variable domain (missing parts from reference TRBV28 and TRBJ1-6): DVKVTQSSRYLVKRTGEKVFLECVQDMDHENMFWYRQDPGLGLRLIYFSYDVKMKEKGDIPEGYSVSREKKERFSLILESASTNQTSMYLCASTGGVGENSPLHFGNGTRLTVT.

DNA of the CDR3: TGTGCCACCAGCAGAGATCGTAGAGGCGCCAACTATGGCTACACCTTC. It yields the protein CATSRDRRGANYGYTF. V gene TRBV15 combines with J gene TRBJ1-2; no firm D call. Trimming removed 0 bases from V and 2 bases from J, with 13 bases in between. This CDR3 region has 16 residues. Germline CDR1 reads LNHNV; CDR2 reads YYDKDF (reference sequence).

The J gene is TRBJ2-7, the V gene TRBV28, with TRBD1 matching 9 bases. Unmatched junction bases numbered 5, after V lost 8 bases and J lost 0 bases. The CDR3 has 14 residues. The germline V gene has CDR1 MDHEN and CDR2 SYDVKM. The CDR3 DNA follows: TGTGCCAGCGGGGGGACAGGGCTCTCCTACGAGCAGTACTTC. It yields the protein CASGGTGLSYEQYF.

The chain employs TRBV30 and TRBJ2-7, with a tentative D call TRBD1 (5 bases). V dropped 3 bases and J dropped 1 base, with 7 bases sitting between them. This CDR3 is 12 amino acids long. Looked up from germline, CDR1 is GTSNPN and CDR2 is SVGIG (reference sequence). CDR3 DNA sequence: TGTGCCTGGAGAACAGGTTCCTACGAGCAGTACTTC. Protein sequence: CAWRTGSYEQYF.

Here the CDR3 DNA reads TGCAGTGCTAGTTCTACTAGCGGGAGAATCGTGCAGTACTTC. Its protein is CSASSTSGRIVQYF. This chain uses TRBV20-1 with TRBJ2-7; TRBD2 matches 11 bases. Germline CDR1 and CDR2: DFQATT and SNEGSKA (reference sequence). The V and J ends lost 3 bases and 9 bases, in that order; junction bases with no gene match: 10. This CDR3 has 14 amino acids.

This chain links TRBV30 with TRBJ1-2; possible D gene TRBD1, 5 bases. The germline gives CDR1 GTSNPN, CDR2 SVGIG (reference sequence). V was clipped by 2 bases and J by 1 base, with 29 bases between them. The CDR3 covers 20 residues. The CDR3 DNA reads TGTGCCTGGAGTCCCTCTCTATTACAGGTACAATATAGGCGTAACTATGGCTACACCTTC. This translates into CAWSPSLLQVQYRRNYGYTF.

This rearrangement joins TRBV29-1 to TRBJ1-2; D is unresolved. V was trimmed by 5 bases and J by 5 bases, leaving 15 bases between them. The CDR3 contains 13 residues. Germline-derived CDR1 and CDR2 are SQVTM and ANQGSEA. CDR3 bases: TGCAGCGTTCCCCTATTGACGGAGTATGGCTACACCTTC. Its translation: CSVPLLTEYGYTF.

This rearrangement joins TRBV7-8 to TRBJ2-5, with TRBD2 matching over 9 bases. Losses at the gene ends were 1 base for V and 4 bases for J; bases not matched to a gene: 10. The CDR3 consists of 17 residues. Looked up from germline, CDR1 is SGHVS and CDR2 is FQNEAQ. The CDR3 protein is CASSLVGGRARRETQYF. CDR3 bases: TGTGCCAGCAGCTTAGTAGGCGGGAGGGCCAGAAGAGAGACCCAGTACTTC.

This rearrangement joins TRBV14 to TRBJ1-1; 8 nucleotides agree with TRBD1. The CDR3 extends over 13 amino acids. Trimming took 3 bases from V and 8 from J; bases not matched to a gene: 5. Per germline, CDR1 SGHDN and CDR2 FVKESK. The CDR3 nucleotides read TGTGCCAGCAGCCAGGTCAGACAGGGGGAAGCTTTCTTT. Protein: CASSQVRQGEAFF.

The J gene is TRBJ1-2, the V gene TRBV7-3, with 9 nucleotides matching TRBD1. V shed 2 bases and J 8 bases; nucleotides not matched to a gene: 9. From germline, CDR1 is SGHTA and CDR2 FQGTGA. The CDR3 runs to 15 residues. The CDR3 protein is CASSLGNRGRGGYTF. The CDR3 nucleotides read TGTGCCAGCAGCTTAGGGAACAGGGGGCGTGGCGGCTACACCTTC.